This T cell receptor (beta chain) was captured in a study of blood T cell repertoires in COVID-19. At the level of the study: Sources were T cells, B-cell-depleted T cells, or PBMCs; the material itself was cDNA or gDNA.

Clones were sequenced by immunoSEQ multiplex PCR, and TCRdb holds only the in-frame ones, with some missing. The profile covers roughly 200,000 clones, with roughly 80% appearing a single time and less than 7% taken by the ten largest. Source material: peripheral blood. This receptor was taken from a man between 60 and 75 years old with acute or convalescent COVID-19.

Here the CDR3 DNA reads TGTGCCAGCGACTTCAGGGGGCGCGTCTATGGCTACACCTTC. Translating gives CASDFRGRVYGYTF. The chain has TRBV6-5 and TRBJ1-2, with 8 bases matching TRBD1. CDR3 size: 14 residues. V shed 8 bases, J shed 4 bases, and the junction held 9 bases outside the gene matches. The germline V gene encodes CDR1 MNHEY and CDR2 SVGAGI.